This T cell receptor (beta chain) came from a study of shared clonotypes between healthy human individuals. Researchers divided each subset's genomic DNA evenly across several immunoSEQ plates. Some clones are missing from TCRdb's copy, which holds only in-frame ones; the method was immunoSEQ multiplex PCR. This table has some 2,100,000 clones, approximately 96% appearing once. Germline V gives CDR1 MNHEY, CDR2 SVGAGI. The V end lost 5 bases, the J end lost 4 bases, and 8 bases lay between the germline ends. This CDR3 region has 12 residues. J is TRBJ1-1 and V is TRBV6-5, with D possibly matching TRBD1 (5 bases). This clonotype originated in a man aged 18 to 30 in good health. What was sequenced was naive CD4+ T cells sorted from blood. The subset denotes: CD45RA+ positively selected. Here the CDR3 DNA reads TGTGCCAGCAGTACGGGGCCCACTGAAGCTTTCTTT. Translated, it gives CASSTGPTEAFF.